The source of this T cell receptor beta chain is a study of cytomegalovirus exposure and HLA in healthy donors. This clone was counted once. Its antigen is unknown. The PCR contained 60 Vbeta and 13 Jbeta primers. Data came from immunoSEQ multiplex PCR; TCRdb stores just in-frame clones and leaves some out. In the table there are roughly 250,000 clones, about 80% of which are singletons. Findings of the study overall: The authors listed 150 to 200 TCR beta chains as cytomegalovirus-associated. In a later analysis, V- and J-gene trimming of beta chains associated with a DCLRE1C missense variant, replicated independently.

The sequenced sample was PBMCs. The sequence derives from a girl aged 2-10 years in good health and CMV-seronegative.

Here the CDR3 reads CASSKTAQDGYTF. The CDR3 DNA sequence: TGTGCCAGCAGCAAAACGGCCCAGGATGGCTACACCTTC. This chain uses TRBV4-2 with TRBJ1-2, with D uncertain. This CDR3 comprises 13 residues. V lost 5 bases and J lost 6, with 13 bases in between. Germline V gene data show CDR1 as LGHNA and CDR2 as YNFKEQ.